This TCR beta chain was identified during a study of blood T cell repertoires in COVID-19. The CDR3 runs to 13 residues. CDR1 SEHNR and CDR2 FQNEAQ come from the germline V gene (reference sequence). V dropped 7 bases and J dropped 8 bases, with 17 bases sitting between them. Profiling relied on immunoSEQ multiplex PCR, and the TCRdb table lists in-frame clones only, not all of them. The profile shows approximately 81,000 clones, roughly 91% of them singletons. The origin of this receptor is a woman aged 50 to 65 with acute COVID-19. Sequencing was done on a sample of PBMCs or T cells enriched from blood (not recorded which). V usage is TRBV7-9 and J usage is TRBJ1-2, with unresolved D. The CDR3 protein is CASISTGFEGYTF. Here the CDR3 DNA reads TGTGCCAGCATCTCGACGGGTTTTGAAGGCTACACCTTC.